These 22 T cell receptor beta chains were all obtained from the same sample, sequenced in a study of T and B cells in COVID-19 patients. Multiplex PCR with BIOMED2 TRB-A/B primer pools amplified TRB rearrangements. One entry per CDR3 protein, called by TCRdb with MiXCR from the multiplex PCR reads. This table has 12,000 to 15,000 distinct CDR3 sequences, 28% appearing once. From blood, roughly 250-550 ng of genomic DNA served as TRB template. The sample consisted of blood. All receptors derive from a human donor who had recovered from COVID-19.

This chain links TRBV5-4 with TRBJ2-7, with 7 bases identical to TRBD2. Looked up from germline, CDR1 is SGHNT and CDR2 is YYREEE (reference sequence). The CDR3 runs 16 residues. Germline trimming cut 1 base from V and 6 bases from J; bases unmatched to any gene: 13. CDR3 in DNA: TGTGCCAGCAGCTTGCCTCGACTAGCCGGGGGTGGCGAGCAGTACTTC. This encodes CASSLPRLAGGGEQYF.

This clonotype is classed as medium-sized (0.01 to 0.1%). J is TRBJ2-7 and V is TRBV30, with unresolved D. This CDR3 contains 12 residues. CDR1 GTSNPN and CDR2 SVGIG come from the germline V gene (reference sequence). The ends were cut back, 2 bases at V and 4 bases at J, with 9 bases in the middle. DNA of the CDR3: TGTGCCTGGAGTTCAAACCCATACGAGCAGTACTTC. Translating gives CAWSSNPYEQYF.

By sample share, this clonotype is medium-sized. CDR3 DNA sequence: TGTGCCAGCAGCTTAGGCAGGGCTGCCTACGAGCAGTACTTC. Translating gives CASSLGRAAYEQYF. V gene TRBV11-1 combines with J gene TRBJ2-7; D might be TRBD1 (5 bases). V was clipped by 1 base and J by 2 bases, with 9 bases between them. CDR3 length: 14 amino acids. CDR1 is SGHAT, CDR2 FQDESV, per germline (reference sequence).

This clonotype was picked up a small number of times. The V call is TRBV6-1, the J call TRBJ1-5; possible D gene TRBD1, 6 bases. V lost 6 bases and J lost 3, with 15 bases in between. Germline-derived CDR1 and CDR2 are MNHNS and SASEGT. The CDR3 runs to 15 residues. The CDR3, as DNA: TGTGCCAGCAGGGTGGGGGGCGAATACAATCAGCCCCAGCATTTT. Its protein is CASRVGGEYNQPQHF.

V gene TRBV12-3 or TRBV12-4 combines with J gene TRBJ2-5; the match to TRBD1 covers 9 bases. This CDR3 comprises 15 residues. V was pared by 6 bases and J by 3 bases, with 8 bases of the junction left unmatched. The CDR3 sequence is CASSPRWTGEETQYF. For the CDR3, the DNA is TGTGCCAGCAGCCCTAGGTGGACAGGGGAAGAGACCCAGTACTTC.

The genes are TRBV7-6 and TRBJ2-2; weak D call: TRBD1 (5 bases). CDR1 is SGHVS and CDR2 is FNYEAQ in the germline V gene. The CDR3 is made up of 15 amino acids. Between the trimmed V and J ends, which lost 3 bases and 7 bases, there was a span of 15 bases. The CDR3 is CASSFESRVGGELFF. CDR3 DNA: TGTGCCAGCAGCTTTGAAAGCAGGGTTGGCGGGGAGCTGTTTTTT. Using reference TRBV7-6 and TRBJ2-2 for the parts outside the CDR3, the full variable domain is GAGVSQSPRYKVTKRGQDVALRCDPISGHVSLYWYRQALGQGPEFLTYFNYEAQQDKSGLPNDRFSAERPEGSISTLTIQRTEQRDSAMYRCASSFESRVGGELFFGEGSRLTVL.

By frequency in the sample, this clonotype is medium-sized. The chain has TRBV5-5 and TRBJ2-2, with D perhaps matching TRBD1 (6 bases). Trimming cost V 4 bases and J 3 bases, with 13 bases left between them. Germline V CDR1 and CDR2: SGHKS, YYEKEE (reference sequence). The CDR3 is 15 residues long. This CDR3 reads CASSLTGLDTGELFF. The CDR3 coding sequence is TGTGCCAGCAGCCTAACAGGGCTCGACACCGGGGAGCTGTTTTTT.

V gene TRBV11-1 combines with J gene TRBJ2-1; 10 bases match TRBD2. The CDR3 runs to 14 residues. The germline V gene has CDR1 SGHAT and CDR2 FQDESV (reference sequence). The trim removed 3 bases at V and 8 bases at J, leaving 4 bases unmatched. The CDR3 region is CASSLVAGGDEQFF. The DNA for the CDR3 is TGTGCCAGCAGCTTGGTAGCGGGAGGTGATGAGCAGTTCTTC.

CDR3 sequence (DNA): TGTGCCAGCAGGCACCACAGGGGGACTGAAGCTTTCTTT. Protein sequence: CASRHHRGTEAFF. V usage is TRBV6-2 or TRBV6-3 and J usage is TRBJ1-1, with 8 bases fitting TRBD1. Germline V gives CDR1 MNHEY, CDR2 SVGEGT. The CDR3 length is 13 residues. Germline trimming cut 6 bases from V and 5 bases from J; bases unmatched to any gene: 5.

By sample share, this clonotype is medium-sized. The chain employs TRBV19 and TRBJ2-3; TRBD2 matches 8 bases. Germline values: CDR1 LNHDA, CDR2 SQIVND (reference sequence). The CDR3 totals 16 residues. The junction had 9 bases not matched to a gene; V was cut back by 5 bases and J by 2 bases. The CDR3 DNA reads as TGTGCCAGTAGTCCCTCCCGCGGGAGGTACACAGATACGCAGTATTTT. It specifies CASSPSRGRYTDTQYF.

The rearrangement joins TRBV5-4 to TRBJ2-7; no clear D. Germline V CDR1 and CDR2: SGHNT, YYREEE (reference sequence). The V end lost 0 bases, the J end lost 1 base, and 5 bases lay between the germline ends. The CDR3 length is 13 residues. The CDR3 sequence: CASSLAGSYEQYF. Written as DNA, the CDR3 is TGTGCCAGCAGCTTGGCCGGGTCCTACGAGCAGTACTTC.

This clonotype showed up many times. J is TRBJ1-1 and V is TRBV19, with a tentative D call TRBD1 (5 bases). Trimming removed 5 bases at V and 5 bases at J, with 21 bases between. Germline-derived CDR1 and CDR2 are LNHDA and SQIVND (reference sequence). The CDR3 sequence is 16 residues long. The chain's CDR3 is CASSPDDGGVVTEAFF. In nucleotides, the CDR3 is TGTGCCAGTAGTCCAGATGATGGAGGGGTAGTAACTGAAGCTTTCTTT.

The chain has TRBV11-2 and TRBJ2-7; 13 bases align to TRBD2. The junction had 7 bases not matched to a gene; V was cut back by 8 bases and J by 3 bases. Germline CDR1 and CDR2: SGHAT and FQNNGV. There are 15 residues in the CDR3. CDR3: CASGATSGRVYEQYF. CDR3 nucleotides: TGTGCCAGCGGCGCAACTAGCGGGAGGGTCTACGAGCAGTACTTC. Complete variable domain (other parts from reference TRBV11-2 and TRBJ2-7): EAGVAQSPRYKIIEKRQSVAFWCNPISGHATLYWYQQILGQGPKLLIQFQNNGVVDDSQLPKDRFSAERLKGVDSTLKIQPAKLEDSAVYLCASGATSGRVYEQYFGPGTRLTVT.

The CDR3 nucleotides are TGTGCCAGCAGCTCGCGGACAGGGGGTGATGAAAAACTGTTTTTT. Its translation is CASSSRTGGDEKLFF. The chain employs TRBV11-1 and TRBJ1-4, with 10 positions matching TRBD1. The germline CDR1 and CDR2 sequences are SGHAT and FQDESV (reference sequence). Trimming cost V 4 bases and J 6 bases; bases outside gene matches: 5. The CDR3 runs to 15 residues.

This clonotype was recorded at least ten times. J is TRBJ1-2 and V is TRBV6-5, with D possibly matching TRBD1 (6 bases). The CDR3 is 15 residues long. Trimming took 1 base from V and 1 from J, leaving 10 bases between them. Germline CDR1 is MNHEY and CDR2 is SVGAGI. The CDR3 here is CASSYYVGGNYGYTF. CDR3 coding DNA: TGTGCCAGCAGTTACTACGTAGGGGGTAACTATGGCTACACCTTC.

The chain uses TRBV20-1 and TRBJ1-5; TRBD1 might be the D (6 bases). The V gene's germline CDR1 is DFQATT and CDR2 SNEGSKA (reference sequence). The V gene lost 6 bases and the J gene lost 4 bases, with 13 bases spanning the gap. CDR3 length: 13 residues. The CDR3 DNA sequence: TGCAGTGCCCAAACAGGGCTAAATCAGCCCCAGCATTTT. It codes for CSAQTGLNQPQHF.

The chain has TRBV6-1 and TRBJ2-3, with D perhaps TRBD2 (6 bases). The germline V gene encodes CDR1 MNHNS and CDR2 SASEGT. V lost 1 base and J 2 bases, leaving 10 bases between the germline ends. The CDR3 contains 15 residues. The CDR3, as DNA: TGTGCCAGCAGTGAAGGGGGGGATTACACAGATACGCAGTATTTT. It specifies CASSEGGDYTDTQYF.

In this sample, this clonotype is medium-sized. This chain uses TRBV29-1 with TRBJ2-5, with 10 bases identical to TRBD1. The CDR3 length is 15 residues. Trimming took 0 bases from V and 5 from J; bases not matched to a gene: 6. Germline loops: CDR1 SQVTM, CDR2 ANQGSEA. The CDR3 reads CSVEESGTGVETQYF. Here the CDR3 DNA reads TGCAGCGTTGAAGAATCCGGGACAGGGGTTGAGACCCAGTACTTC.

This clonotype was observed many times. The V gene is TRBV24-1, the J gene TRBJ2-3; 11 bases map to TRBD1. Germline values: CDR1 KGHDR, CDR2 SFDVKD. Trimming cost V 4 bases and J 3 bases; bases outside gene matches: 5. This CDR3 region has 16 residues. The CDR3 loop is CATSDLGTGGTDTQYF. The DNA for the CDR3 is TGTGCCACCAGTGACCTCGGGACAGGGGGAACAGATACGCAGTATTTT.

This clonotype is medium-sized within its sample. The J gene is TRBJ2-5, the V gene TRBV19, with 8 bases identical to TRBD1. Germline trimming cut 3 bases from V and 3 bases from J; bases unmatched to any gene: 0. Germline lookup yields CDR1 LNHDA and CDR2 SQIVND (reference sequence). This CDR3 is built from 13 residues. Written as DNA, the CDR3 is TGTGCCAGTAGTATGGACAGGGAAGAGACCCAGTACTTC. Its protein is CASSMDREETQYF.

This clonotype is deemed medium-sized. The V and J genes are TRBV27 and TRBJ2-2; 9 bases align to TRBD1. Per the germline V gene, CDR1 is MNHEY and CDR2 is SMNVEV (reference sequence). The CDR3 is made up of 15 amino acids. V gave up 5 bases and J gave up 7 bases; unmatched junction bases: 8. This CDR3 reads CASSLGTGYVGELFF. The CDR3 nucleotides read TGTGCCAGCAGTCTTGGGACAGGGTATGTCGGGGAGCTGTTTTTT.

The V call is TRBV5-6, the J call TRBJ2-7, with 10 bases aligning to TRBD1. The CDR3 is made up of 16 amino acids. Germline CDR1 reads SGHDT; CDR2 reads YYEEEE. V was pared by 4 bases and J by 2 bases, with 9 bases of the junction left unmatched. The CDR3 protein is CASSPVRDRGPYEQYF. CDR3 coding DNA: TGTGCCAGCAGCCCCGTCCGGGACAGGGGTCCCTACGAGCAGTACTTC.